A selection of T cell receptor beta chains follows, all from one sample in a study of blood T cell repertoires in COVID-19. Clones were read by immunoSEQ multiplex PCR, and TCRdb kept only the in-frame ones, dropping some. The sample has approximately 280,000 clones; about 91% are singletons. The source material was peripheral blood. These receptors all come from a woman aged 55-69 years with acute or convalescent COVID-19. CDR3s include the opening cysteine and the closing phenylalanine or tryptophan. Each record gives: clone size, V gene, D gene, J gene, CDR3 protein, CDR3 DNA. D genes are given only for firm matches. Clone size is given for some rows only: seen once, a few or many times, or a class if the clone is expanded.

abundance: NA
v_gene: TRBV2
d_gene: NA
j_gene: TRBJ2-5
CDR3aa: CASSGDEVETQYF
CDR3nt: TGTGCCAGCAGTGGAGATGAGGTTGAGACCCAGTACTTC

abundance: NA
v_gene: TRBV7-8
d_gene: NA
j_gene: TRBJ1-1
CDR3aa: CASSLAELNTEAFF
CDR3nt: TGTGCCAGCAGCTTAGCGGAGTTGAACACTGAAGCTTTCTTT

abundance: few
v_gene: TRBV13
d_gene: NA
j_gene: TRBJ1-2
CDR3aa: CASSTSSVSNYGYTF
CDR3nt: TGTGCCAGCAGCACCTCCTCGGTGTCTAACTATGGCTACACCTTC

abundance: NA
v_gene: TRBV9
d_gene: TRBD2
j_gene: TRBJ2-2
CDR3aa: CASSLRGSGGTNTGELFF
CDR3nt: TGTGCCAGCAGCCTAAGAGGTAGCGGGGGCACGAACACCGGGGAGCTGTTTTTT

abundance: once
v_gene: TRBV27
d_gene: NA
j_gene: TRBJ2-1
CDR3aa: CASSLDSPAYNEQFF
CDR3nt: TGTGCCAGCAGTTTAGACTCACCCGCCTACAATGAGCAGTTCTTC

abundance: NA
v_gene: TRBV7-2
d_gene: TRBD1
j_gene: TRBJ2-1
CDR3aa: CASSPRQGARNNEQFF
CDR3nt: TGTGCCAGCAGCCCCAGACAGGGGGCGCGGAACAATGAGCAGTTCTTC

abundance: NA
v_gene: TRBV27
d_gene: NA
j_gene: TRBJ2-7
CDR3aa: CASSWGASYEQYF
CDR3nt: TGTGCCAGCAGTTGGGGAGCGAGCTACGAGCAGTACTTC

abundance: NA
v_gene: TRBV12-3/TRBV12-4
d_gene: NA
j_gene: TRBJ1-3
CDR3aa: CASTKGRNTIYF
CDR3nt: TGTGCCAGCACTAAGGGGCGGAACACCATATATTTT

abundance: NA
v_gene: TRBV7-2
d_gene: NA
j_gene: TRBJ2-7
CDR3aa: CASSLSSEQYF
CDR3nt: TGTGCCAGCAGCTTAAGTAGCGAGCAGTACTTC

abundance: NA
v_gene: TRBV4-3
d_gene: TRBD2
j_gene: TRBJ2-1
CDR3aa: CASSQAPSGPFSYNEQFF
CDR3nt: TGCGCCAGCAGCCAAGCCCCTAGCGGGCCCTTTTCCTACAATGAGCAGTTCTTC

abundance: once
v_gene: TRBV29-1
d_gene: NA
j_gene: TRBJ1-1
CDR3aa: CSGLNTEAFF
CDR3nt: TGCAGCGGACTTAACACTGAAGCTTTCTTT

abundance: NA
v_gene: TRBV29-1
d_gene: NA
j_gene: TRBJ1-2
CDR3aa: CSVEDTGHMSYTF
CDR3nt: TGCAGCGTTGAAGATACAGGGCATATGAGCTACACCTTC

abundance: NA
v_gene: TRBV5-1
d_gene: NA
j_gene: TRBJ1-2
CDR3aa: CASSLERESHGYTF
CDR3nt: TGCGCCAGCAGCTTGGAACGGGAGTCCCATGGCTACACCTTC

abundance: NA
v_gene: TRBV5-5
d_gene: NA
j_gene: TRBJ1-2
CDR3aa: CASSLDRANYGYTF
CDR3nt: TGTGCCAGCAGCTTGGACAGGGCCAACTATGGCTACACCTTC

abundance: NA
v_gene: TRBV29-1
d_gene: TRBD2
j_gene: TRBJ2-1
CDR3aa: CSVEEYPTSGGPIYNEQFF
CDR3nt: TGCAGCGTTGAAGAGTATCCGACTAGCGGGGGACCAATATACAATGAGCAGTTCTTC

abundance: once
v_gene: TRBV4-3
d_gene: TRBD2
j_gene: TRBJ2-3
CDR3aa: CASSPSSRLAGPRIDTQYF
CDR3nt: TGCGCCAGCAGCCCTTCTTCTCGCCTAGCGGGGCCTAGGATAGATACGCAGTATTTT

abundance: NA
v_gene: TRBV28
d_gene: NA
j_gene: TRBJ1-2
CDR3aa: CASRPIGMGDYGYTF
CDR3nt: TGTGCCAGCAGACCCATTGGTATGGGCGACTATGGCTACACCTTC

abundance: NA
v_gene: TRBV7-9
d_gene: TRBD1
j_gene: TRBJ1-5
CDR3aa: CASSRDRGNQPQHF
CDR3nt: TGTGCCAGCAGCAGGGACAGGGGTAATCAGCCCCAGCATTTT

abundance: few
v_gene: TRBV7-9
d_gene: TRBD1
j_gene: TRBJ2-2
CDR3aa: CASRSAGTGATGELFF
CDR3nt: TGTGCCAGCAGGTCAGCCGGGACAGGGGCTACCGGGGAGCTGTTTTTT

abundance: NA
v_gene: TRBV3-1/TRBV3-2
d_gene: NA
j_gene: TRBJ2-7
CDR3aa: CASSRLKGVYEQYF
CDR3nt: TGTGCCAGCAGCCGGCTGAAGGGGGTCTACGAGCAGTACTTC

abundance: NA
v_gene: TRBV5-4
d_gene: TRBD1
j_gene: TRBJ2-5
CDR3aa: CASSLHRGAETQYF
CDR3nt: TGTGCCAGCAGTCTTCACAGGGGCGCGGAGACCCAGTACTTC

abundance: NA
v_gene: TRBV13
d_gene: NA
j_gene: TRBJ2-1
CDR3aa: CASSLEGVPPPFF
CDR3nt: TGTGCCAGCAGCTTAGAGGGGGTTCCCCCGCCGTTCTTC

abundance: NA
v_gene: TRBV27
d_gene: TRBD2
j_gene: TRBJ2-2
CDR3aa: CASSSLAGVNTGELFF
CDR3nt: TGTGCCAGCAGTTCTCTAGCGGGAGTAAACACCGGGGAGCTGTTTTTT

abundance: NA
v_gene: TRBV9
d_gene: TRBD2
j_gene: TRBJ2-5
CDR3aa: CASSPISGGKETQYF
CDR3nt: TGTGCCAGCAGCCCCATTAGCGGGGGGAAAGAGACCCAGTACTTC

abundance: NA
v_gene: TRBV19
d_gene: NA
j_gene: TRBJ1-6
CDR3aa: CASSRDRESPLHF
CDR3nt: TGTGCCAGTAGTAGGGACCGGGAGTCACCCCTCCACTTT

abundance: NA
v_gene: TRBV2
d_gene: NA
j_gene: TRBJ2-7
CDR3aa: CASSEARGFYEQYF
CDR3nt: TGTGCCAGCAGTGAAGCGAGGGGGTTCTACGAGCAGTACTTC

abundance: NA
v_gene: TRBV6-1
d_gene: NA
j_gene: TRBJ2-7
CDR3aa: CASSEAGRRSYEQYF
CDR3nt: TGTGCCAGCAGTGAAGCTGGCAGGCGCTCCTACGAGCAGTACTTC

abundance: NA
v_gene: TRBV21-1
d_gene: NA
j_gene: TRBJ1-5
CDR3aa: CASSKNPGQGGDQPQHF
CDR3nt: TGTGCCAGCAGCAAAAACCCCGGACAGGGAGGGGATCAGCCCCAGCATTTT

abundance: few
v_gene: TRBV2
d_gene: NA
j_gene: TRBJ2-7
CDR3aa: CASSKDGSYEQYF
CDR3nt: TGTGCCAGCAGCAAGGACGGGAGCTACGAGCAGTACTTC

abundance: NA
v_gene: TRBV9
d_gene: NA
j_gene: TRBJ2-7
CDR3aa: CASSAETGSSYEQYF
CDR3nt: TGTGCCAGCAGCGCTGAGACAGGTAGCTCCTACGAGCAGTACTTC

abundance: NA
v_gene: TRBV19
d_gene: NA
j_gene: TRBJ2-1
CDR3aa: CASARLLNEQFF
CDR3nt: TGTGCCAGTGCTCGACTCCTCAATGAGCAGTTCTTC

abundance: NA
v_gene: TRBV2
d_gene: NA
j_gene: TRBJ1-2
CDR3aa: CASSEGGTNYGYTF
CDR3nt: TGTGCCAGCAGTGAGGGAGGAACTAACTATGGCTACACCTTC

abundance: few
v_gene: TRBV7-9
d_gene: NA
j_gene: TRBJ1-2
CDR3aa: CASSQGGGHGYTF
CDR3nt: TGTGCCAGCAGCCAAGGCGGGGGGCATGGCTACACCTTC

abundance: once
v_gene: TRBV5-8
d_gene: NA
j_gene: TRBJ1-2
CDR3aa: CASSLEGDYGYTF
CDR3nt: TGTGCCAGCAGCTTGGAGGGAGACTATGGCTACACCTTC

abundance: NA
v_gene: TRBV27
d_gene: NA
j_gene: TRBJ1-5
CDR3aa: CASSLTSYSNQPQHF
CDR3nt: TGTGCCAGCAGTTTGACATCCTATAGCAATCAGCCCCAGCATTTT

abundance: NA
v_gene: TRBV4-2
d_gene: NA
j_gene: TRBJ1-1
CDR3aa: CASSQDYFRANTEAFF
CDR3nt: TGTGCCAGCAGCCAAGATTACTTCAGGGCGAACACTGAAGCTTTCTTT

abundance: NA
v_gene: TRBV7-3
d_gene: TRBD2
j_gene: TRBJ2-1
CDR3aa: CASSHTGTSGDSSYNEQFF
CDR3nt: TGTGCCAGCAGCCATACTGGGACTAGCGGGGACAGCTCCTACAATGAGCAGTTCTTC

abundance: NA
v_gene: TRBV7-2
d_gene: TRBD1
j_gene: TRBJ2-5
CDR3aa: CASSSQGVETQYF
CDR3nt: TGTGCCAGCAGCTCTCAGGGGGTGGAGACCCAGTACTTC

abundance: NA
v_gene: TRBV29-1
d_gene: TRBD1
j_gene: TRBJ2-3
CDR3aa: CSVAIGGNTQYF
CDR3nt: TGCAGCGTTGCTATAGGGGGCAATACGCAGTATTTT

abundance: NA
v_gene: TRBV7-2
d_gene: NA
j_gene: TRBJ2-1
CDR3aa: CASSRQAYNEQFF
CDR3nt: TGTGCCAGCAGTCGCCAGGCCTACAATGAGCAGTTCTTC

abundance: few
v_gene: TRBV24-1
d_gene: NA
j_gene: TRBJ1-1
CDR3aa: CATRGSNTEAFF
CDR3nt: TGTGCCACCCGAGGGTCGAACACTGAAGCTTTCTTT

abundance: NA
v_gene: TRBV5-1
d_gene: TRBD1
j_gene: TRBJ1-6
CDR3aa: CASSLEGTGIGSPLHF
CDR3nt: TGCGCCAGCAGCTTGGAAGGGACAGGGATCGGTTCACCCCTCCACTTT

abundance: NA
v_gene: TRBV2
d_gene: NA
j_gene: TRBJ1-5
CDR3aa: CASSEGGRRVDQPQHF
CDR3nt: TGTGCCAGCAGTGAAGGGGGTCGCAGGGTGGATCAGCCCCAGCATTTT

abundance: NA
v_gene: TRBV27
d_gene: NA
j_gene: TRBJ2-1
CDR3aa: CASSSSGSYNEQFF
CDR3nt: TGTGCCAGCAGTTCGTCGGGCTCCTACAATGAGCAGTTCTTC

abundance: NA
v_gene: TRBV5-1
d_gene: TRBD1
j_gene: TRBJ1-3
CDR3aa: CASRPQGAGNTIYF
CDR3nt: TGCGCCAGCAGACCACAGGGGGCTGGAAACACCATATATTTT

abundance: NA
v_gene: TRBV5-6
d_gene: NA
j_gene: TRBJ2-1
CDR3aa: CASSLPSSYNEQFF
CDR3nt: TGTGCCAGCAGCTTGCCGAGCTCCTACAATGAGCAGTTCTTC

abundance: NA
v_gene: TRBV7-2
d_gene: NA
j_gene: TRBJ1-2
CDR3aa: CASSQTTGGGLSYGYTF
CDR3nt: TGTGCCAGCAGCCAAACAACCGGGGGGGGTTTAAGCTATGGCTACACCTTC

abundance: NA
v_gene: TRBV27
d_gene: NA
j_gene: TRBJ2-3
CDR3aa: CASTPRGEGGATDTQYF
CDR3nt: TGTGCCAGCACTCCCCGAGGGGAAGGGGGTGCAACAGATACGCAGTATTTT

abundance: NA
v_gene: TRBV28
d_gene: TRBD1
j_gene: TRBJ1-2
CDR3aa: CASISGGIYGYTF
CDR3nt: TGTGCCAGCATCTCAGGGGGGATCTATGGCTACACCTTC

abundance: NA
v_gene: TRBV28
d_gene: TRBD1
j_gene: TRBJ2-6
CDR3aa: CASRSGTAVPGANVLTF
CDR3nt: TGTGCCAGCAGATCCGGGACAGCCGTCCCTGGGGCCAACGTCCTGACTTTC

abundance: NA
v_gene: TRBV6-4
d_gene: NA
j_gene: TRBJ1-2
CDR3aa: CASSKELGQDYGYTF
CDR3nt: TGTGCCAGCAGTAAAGAACTAGGGCAGGACTATGGCTACACCTTC

abundance: once
v_gene: TRBV19
d_gene: TRBD2
j_gene: TRBJ2-2
CDR3aa: CASSTKGLAGPNTGELFF
CDR3nt: TGTGCCAGTAGCACAAAAGGACTAGCGGGACCGAACACCGGGGAGCTGTTTTTT

abundance: NA
v_gene: TRBV28
d_gene: NA
j_gene: TRBJ1-5
CDR3aa: CASSLRGFSNQPQHF
CDR3nt: TGTGCCAGCAGTTTAAGAGGGTTTAGCAATCAGCCCCAGCATTTT

abundance: NA
v_gene: TRBV7-6
d_gene: NA
j_gene: TRBJ1-5
CDR3aa: CASSLGPGPGSNQPQHF
CDR3nt: TGTGCCAGCAGCTTGGGGCCGGGCCCAGGGAGCAATCAGCCCCAGCATTTT